This TCR beta chain was recorded in a study of blood T cell repertoires in COVID-19. Profiled with immunoSEQ multiplex PCR; TCRdb holds only in-frame clones, not every one. The repertoire holds approximately 240,000 clones, approximately 91% seen once, with around 0.9% in the top ten. The sample comprised peripheral blood. The source is a man younger than 45 with COVID-19, enrolled during active disease.

As DNA, the CDR3 is TGTGCCAGCAGTGAAGCTGGGGCCTATGGCTACACCTTC. Translating it yields CASSEAGAYGYTF. The chain couples TRBV2 to TRBJ1-2; D is possibly TRBD1 (5 bases). This CDR3 comprises 13 residues. Trimming removed 0 bases from V and 4 bases from J, with 6 bases in between. CDR1 and CDR2 (germline): SNHLY, FYNNEI.